This TCR beta chain was identified during a study of OX40 agonist ivuxolimab in advanced cancers. Remarks on this clone: Antigen unknown.

Clones were sequenced by immunoSEQ multiplex PCR, and TCRdb holds only the in-frame ones, with some missing. In the table there are about 95,000 clones, roughly 84% of which are singletons. V lost 5 bases to trimming and J lost 7 bases; unmatched junction nucleotides: 14. Germline V gene data show CDR1 as LNHDA and CDR2 as SQIVND (reference sequence). The CDR3 length is 17 residues. Autoimmune disease history or systemic immunosuppression disqualified patients. At cycle 4 day 1, cycle 7 day 1, and baseline, blood was sampled. Study-wide results and limits: Low clonal expansion, among the lowest seen, marked partial responders at 0.1-3.0 mg/kg.

The source material was CD4+ or CD8+ T cells sorted from blood, sampled in a trial of the OX40 agonist ivuxolimab. V gene TRBV19 combines with J gene TRBJ2-2, with 9 bases that match TRBD1. This receptor was obtained from an adult with an advanced solid tumor such as melanoma, head and neck, liver or kidney cancer. Here the CDR3 reads CASSLQGALFGIGELFF. As DNA, the CDR3 is TGTGCCAGTAGTTTACAGGGGGCGCTTTTTGGGATCGGGGAGCTGTTTTTT.